Sequencing of this TCR beta chain was carried out in a study of blood T cell repertoires in COVID-19. Background on the study: Samples came from the United States, Italy and Spain, spanning acute and convalescent COVID-19. From T cells, B-cell-depleted T cells, or PBMCs came the material, which was cDNA or gDNA.

Germline V lookup: CDR1 GTSNPN, CDR2 SVGIG (reference sequence). The CDR3 covers 13 residues. The V and J ends lost 3 bases and 5 bases respectively, with 13 bases between them. In the source study's methods: Estimation of nucleated cell counts relied on the amplification of reference gene primers. The data were produced by immunoSEQ multiplex PCR, yet TCRdb's version contains in-frame clones alone and is incomplete. Clonal size and the V and J genes are those of that table, whereas D and trimming came from the DNA. The table records around 250,000 clones, more than 70% of them present only once. Patients from Seattle were sampled longitudinally, starting during active infection.

This TCR was recovered from an elderly woman with COVID-19, enrolled during active disease. Material: peripheral blood. The V call is TRBV30, the J call TRBJ1-2, with D uncertain. Here the CDR3 reads CAWSPSADYGYTF. In nucleotides, the CDR3 is TGTGCCTGGAGCCCTAGTGCGGATTATGGCTACACCTTC. The whole variable domain, remainder taken from reference TRBV30 and TRBJ1-2, is SQTIHQWPATLVQPVGSPLSLECTVEGTSNPNLYWYRQAAGRGLQLLFYSVGIGQISSEVPQNLSASRPQDRQFILSSKKLLLSDSGFYLCAWSPSADYGYTFGSGTRLTVV.